A single sample gave rise to the 3 T cell receptor beta chains below, sequenced in a study of graft-versus-host responses after intestinal transplantation. For these receptors, no antigen is known. Measured with immunoSEQ multiplex PCR; TCRdb has only the in-frame clones, and not every one. The table shows under 85,000 clones, with 94% occurring only once. The sequencing here drew on unstimulated CD8+ T cells sorted from spleen or lymph node cells, taken before intestinal transplant. These receptor sequences come from a human donor who received an intestinal transplant.

The chain recombines TRBV6-1 with TRBJ1-5; perhaps TRBD1 as D (5 bases). Trimming took off 2 bases at V and 2 bases at J, with 13 bases between the two ends. Germline loops: CDR1 MNHNS, CDR2 SASEGT. The length of the CDR3 is 16 residues. The CDR3 DNA sequence: TGTGCCAGCAGTGAAAGTCAGGGTAGGGGCAATCAGCCCCAGCATTTT. Amino acid sequence: CASSESQGRGNQPQHF.

The genes are TRBV6-5 and TRBJ2-7, with unresolved D. The V gene's germline CDR1 is MNHEY and CDR2 SVGAGI. The CDR3 loop spans 14 amino acids. V lost 0 bases and J 2 bases, leaving 8 bases between the germline ends. CDR3 DNA sequence: TGTGCCAGCAGTTACTCGCATGGGGCCTACGAGCAGTACTTC. This codes for CASSYSHGAYEQYF.

This chain links TRBV14 with TRBJ1-2, with TRBD1 matching 8 bases. The V and J ends lost 4 bases and 3 bases, in that order; junction bases with no gene match: 4. CDR1 is SGHDN, CDR2 FVKESK, per germline. This CDR3 spans 14 amino acids. Here the CDR3 reads CASSPGQGYYGYTF. CDR3 coding DNA: TGTGCCAGCAGCCCAGGACAGGGATACTATGGCTACACCTTC. The full variable domain, with the rest looked up from reference TRBV14 and TRBJ1-2, is EAGVTQFPSHSVIEKGQTVTLRCDPISGHDNLYWYRRVMGKEIKFLLHFVKESKQDESGMPNNRFLAERTGGTYSTLKVQPAELEDSGVYFCASSPGQGYYGYTFGSGTRLTVV.